One and the same sample provided the 26 T cell receptor beta chains below, sequenced in a study of blood T cell repertoires in COVID-19. Sequencing used immunoSEQ multiplex PCR; TCRdb keeps in-frame clones, though not all of them. The sample includes just under 350,000 clones, about 88% of them seen just once. Specimen: peripheral blood. The receptors shown here come from a woman between 65 and 79 years old with COVID-19, enrolled during active disease.

Only a few counts were recorded for this clone. The J gene is TRBJ1-1, the V gene TRBV10-3; D remains ambiguous. V gave up 4 bases and J gave up 8 bases, with 14 bases separating them. The CDR3 totals 13 residues. Germline CDR1 is ENHRY and CDR2 is SYGVKD. CDR3 nucleotides: TGTGCCATCAGTGTTTTGTTCGAGGTAGAAGCTTTCTTT. Translated: CAISVLFEVEAFF.

V is TRBV28 and J is TRBJ1-5; 8 positions match TRBD1. In germline, CDR1 is MDHEN, CDR2 SYDVKM. Losses at the gene ends were 5 bases for V and 9 bases for J; bases not matched to a gene: 6. The CDR3 contains 13 residues. The CDR3 loop is CASSDRGGGPQHF. The DNA for the CDR3 is TGTGCCAGCAGTGACAGGGGAGGCGGGCCCCAGCATTTT. The full variable domain, with the rest looked up from reference TRBV28 and TRBJ1-5, is DVKVTQSSRYLVKRTGEKVFLECVQDMDHENMFWYRQDPGLGLRLIYFSYDVKMKEKGDIPEGYSVSREKKERFSLILESASTNQTSMYLCASSDRGGGPQHFGDGTRLSIL.

The chain carries TRBV9 and TRBJ2-3, with 8 bases that match TRBD2. Germline-derived CDR1 and CDR2 are SGDLS and YYNGEE. The CDR3 extends over 16 amino acids. With 4 bases clipped from V and 6 bases from J, the junction kept 13 bases outside the gene matches. This CDR3 is CASSLSGGLEFDTQYF. The CDR3 region has the DNA TGTGCCAGCAGCCTTTCGGGGGGACTAGAATTCGATACGCAGTATTTT.

The chain is built from TRBV9 and TRBJ2-3; possibly TRBD1 for D (5 bases). The CDR3 has 16 amino acids. The V end was cut by 0 bases, the J end by 5 bases, with 16 bases between. The germline V gene encodes CDR1 SGDLS and CDR2 YYNGEE. CDR3 amino acids: CASSVAPWGSQDTQYF. The CDR3 DNA reads TGTGCCAGCAGCGTAGCTCCCTGGGGCTCGCAAGATACGCAGTATTTT.

The gene calls are TRBV20-1 and TRBJ1-1; perhaps TRBD1 as D (5 bases). Germline lookup yields CDR1 DFQATT and CDR2 SNEGSKA (reference sequence). V lost 3 bases to trimming and J lost 6 bases, with 11 bases between them. This CDR3 spans 12 amino acids. As DNA, the CDR3 is TGCAGTGCTAGTACGGGGGGGGCTGAAGCTTTCTTT. Its translation: CSASTGGAEAFF.

The chain uses TRBV28 and TRBJ2-5; 10 bases are shared with TRBD1. This CDR3 comprises 15 residues. Germline loops: CDR1 MDHEN, CDR2 SYDVKM. Unmatched junction bases numbered 5, after V lost 4 bases and J lost 3 bases. This chain's CDR3 is CASSYPGTGEETQYF. DNA of the CDR3: TGTGCCAGCAGTTATCCCGGGACAGGGGAAGAGACCCAGTACTTC.

V gene TRBV19 combines with J gene TRBJ2-2; 8 bases fit TRBD1. The CDR3 contains 14 residues. The germline V gene encodes CDR1 LNHDA and CDR2 SQIVND (reference sequence). Germline trimming cut 4 bases from V and 7 bases from J; bases unmatched to any gene: 5. In DNA form, the CDR3 reads TGTGCCAGTAGTACGGGACAGGTTCACGGGGAGCTGTTTTTT. As protein: CASSTGQVHGELFF.

Remarks on this clone: This sample also contains other DNA sequences that code for the same CDR3. V is TRBV27 and J is TRBJ1-1; D is perhaps TRBD1 (5 bases). V lost 2 bases to trimming and J lost 4 bases, with 11 bases between them. The CDR3 runs 14 residues. CDR1 MNHEY and CDR2 SMNVEV come from the germline V gene (reference sequence). The CDR3 coding sequence is TGTGCCAGCAGTTTAACGGGGGGGGGCACTGAAGCTTTCTTT. Its translation is CASSLTGGGTEAFF.

This chain joins TRBV18 and TRBJ1-2; D not resolved. The V end was cut by 5 bases, the J end by 8 bases, with 12 bases between. CDR1 KGHSH and CDR2 LQKENI come from the germline V gene. The CDR3 contains 12 residues. Here the CDR3 reads CASSDLLRGYTF. CDR3 DNA: TGTGCCAGCTCAGACTTACTGAGAGGCTACACCTTC. Combining the CDR3 with reference TRBV18 and TRBJ1-2 gives the whole variable domain NAGVMQNPRHLVRRRGQEARLRCSPMKGHSHVYWYRQLPEEGLKFMVYLQKENIIDESGMPKERFSAEFPKEGPSILRIQQVVRGDSAAYFCASSDLLRGYTFGSGTRLTVV.

This chain links TRBV19 with TRBJ1-3; 7 bases are a match to TRBD1. This CDR3 has 14 amino acids. Germline values: CDR1 LNHDA, CDR2 SQIVND (reference sequence). Trimming took 8 bases from V and 2 from J; bases not matched to a gene: 6. Written as DNA, the CDR3 is TGTGCCAGTCGGAGACAGGGCCCTGGAAACACCATATATTTT. This translates into CASRRQGPGNTIYF.

This chain uses TRBV5-6 with TRBJ2-7; 9 bases are a match to TRBD2. This CDR3 contains 15 residues. Germline CDR1 and CDR2: SGHDT and YYEEEE. The junction had 3 bases not matched to a gene; V was cut back by 2 bases and J by 0 bases. CDR3: CASSFSSGVSYEQYF. In DNA form, the CDR3 reads TGTGCCAGCAGCTTCTCTAGCGGGGTCTCCTACGAGCAGTACTTC.

This clone was detected a few times. The chain uses TRBV3-1 (or the pseudogene TRBV3-2) and TRBJ1-2; 7 bases fit TRBD1. Germline trimming cut 2 bases from V and 4 bases from J; bases unmatched to any gene: 10. This CDR3 region has 16 residues. Germline values: CDR1 LGHDT, CDR2 YNNKEL (reference sequence). The CDR3 DNA reads TGTGCCAGCAGCCAAATGGGCGGACAGGCGGTCTATGGCTACACCTTC. It translates to CASSQMGGQAVYGYTF.

V usage is TRBV3-1 (or the pseudogene TRBV3-2) and J usage is TRBJ2-1; D gene unclear. V was trimmed by 0 bases and J by 6 bases, leaving 9 bases between them. This CDR3 has 14 residues. Germline loops: CDR1 LGHDT, CDR2 YNNKEL (reference sequence). The CDR3 DNA reads as TGTGCCAGCAGCCAAGACATGGCCGCCAATGAGCAGTTCTTC. Its protein product is CASSQDMAANEQFF.

J is TRBJ2-7 and V is TRBV5-3; possible D gene TRBD1, 5 bases. TRBV5-3 falls under the ORF class, with uncertain function. The CDR3 consists of 15 residues. V was pared by 0 bases and J by 5 bases, with 15 bases between. CDR3 protein: CARSLGLDSTHEQYF. The CDR3 nucleotides are TGTGCCAGAAGCTTGGGGCTAGACAGTACCCACGAGCAGTACTTC.

The chain couples TRBV24-1 to TRBJ2-2, with 8 bases fitting TRBD2. The germline V gene encodes CDR1 KGHDR and CDR2 SFDVKD. CDR3 size: 16 residues. Trimming removed 7 bases from V and 2 bases from J; junction bases left unmatched: 8. The CDR3 protein is CATSPTGGGNTGELFF. CDR3 coding DNA: TGTGCCACCAGCCCTACCGGGGGGGGAAACACCGGGGAGCTGTTTTTT.

As regards this clone: The same CDR3 also results from other DNA sequences found in this sample. This chain connects TRBV2 to TRBJ1-1; 9 bases map to TRBD1. The CDR3 sequence is 13 residues long. The ends lost 7 bases at V and 4 bases at J; junction bases unmatched: 4. CDR1 is SNHLY and CDR2 is FYNNEI in the germline V gene. CDR3 nucleotide sequence: TGTGCCAGCATAGGGACAGGGAGCACTGAAGCTTTCTTT. Amino acid sequence: CASIGTGSTEAFF.

This clone appeared once. The chain has TRBV7-3 and TRBJ1-1; weak D call: TRBD1 (5 bases). The germline gives CDR1 SGHTA, CDR2 FQGTGA. The CDR3 extends over 13 amino acids. The V end lost 3 bases, the J end lost 3 bases, and 8 bases lay between the germline ends. CDR3 nucleotides: TGTGCCAGCAGCTTCCTCAGGGACACTGAAGCTTTCTTT. This codes for CASSFLRDTEAFF. Drawing the rest from reference TRBV7-3 and TRBJ1-1, the complete variable domain is GAGVSQTPSNKVTEKGKYVELRCDPISGHTALYWYRQSLGQGPEFLIYFQGTGAADDSGLPNDRFFAVRPEGSVSTLKIQRTERGDSAVYLCASSFLRDTEAFFGQGTRLTVV.

The chain links TRBV2 to TRBJ1-2; 9 bases are shared with TRBD1. Germline-derived CDR1 and CDR2 are SNHLY and FYNNEI. There are 16 residues in the CDR3. With 6 bases clipped from V and 1 base from J, the junction kept 9 bases outside the gene matches. CDR3 sequence: CASRFLQGAFNYGYTF. In DNA form, the CDR3 reads TGTGCCAGCAGATTCCTACAGGGGGCGTTTAACTATGGCTACACCTTC.

The count of this clone is one. The chain joins TRBV4-2 to TRBJ2-1, with 7 bases fitting TRBD2. CDR1 LGHNA and CDR2 YNFKEQ come from the germline V gene. CDR3 length: 16 residues. The V segment lost 0 bases and the J segment 7 bases; nucleotides outside the gene matches: 9. In DNA form, the CDR3 reads TGTGCCAGCAGCCAAGACCTTCGGGGGGAATATAATGAGCAGTTCTTC. Translated, it gives CASSQDLRGEYNEQFF.

The J gene is TRBJ2-2, the V gene TRBV6-6; possible D gene TRBD2, 6 bases. The CDR3 sequence is 12 residues long. The V end lost 11 bases, the J end lost 5 bases, and 12 bases lay between the germline ends. Per germline, CDR1 MNHNY and CDR2 SVGAGI (reference sequence). CDR3 in DNA: TGTGCCGGTTCTCGGGGGACCGGGGAGCTGTTTTTT. Encoded protein: CAGSRGTGELFF.

V gene TRBV29-1 combines with J gene TRBJ2-7, with 8 bases that match TRBD1. After removal of 4 bases from V and 6 bases from J, the junction contained 20 bases not matched to a gene. This CDR3 spans 17 amino acids. CDR1 SQVTM and CDR2 ANQGSEA come from the germline V gene. The CDR3 nucleotides read TGCAGCGTTGCCATCTTCTGGGCAGGGGGCAGGCCAAGCGAGCAGTACTTC. Translation gives CSVAIFWAGGRPSEQYF.

This chain connects TRBV24-1 to TRBJ1-6, with 7 bases fitting TRBD1. Germline V lookup: CDR1 KGHDR, CDR2 SFDVKD. There are 14 residues in the CDR3. After removal of 5 bases from V and 5 bases from J, the junction contained 2 bases not matched to a gene. CDR3 bases: TGTGCCACCAGTGTTGGGACAGATAATTCACCCCTCCACTTT. It is translated as CATSVGTDNSPLHF.

V is TRBV4-3 and J is TRBJ1-1, with D perhaps TRBD1 (5 bases). Germline-derived CDR1 and CDR2 are LGHNA and YSLEER. V lost 0 bases and J 6 bases, leaving 8 bases between the germline ends. The CDR3 runs 13 residues. For the CDR3, the DNA is TGCGCCAGCAGCCAAGACAGGGAAGCTGAAGCTTTCTTT. Translated, it gives CASSQDREAEAFF.

The V call is TRBV5-6, the J call TRBJ1-1, with a possible D match to TRBD1 (5 bases). CDR1 is SGHDT and CDR2 is YYEEEE in the germline V gene. There are 14 residues in the CDR3. V was pared by 2 bases and J by 1 base, with 9 bases between. The CDR3: CASSFDGANTEAFF. For the CDR3, the DNA is TGTGCCAGCAGCTTCGATGGGGCGAACACTGAAGCTTTCTTT.

The V gene is TRBV6-6, the J gene TRBJ1-1, with D maybe TRBD1 (5 bases). This CDR3 comprises 11 residues. CDR1 and CDR2 from the germline V gene are MNHNY and SVGAGI (reference sequence). V was shortened by 6 bases and J by 11 bases, with 13 bases between the two germline ends. In nucleotides, the CDR3 is TGTGCCAGCAGGGAAACAGGTGAGGCTTTCTTT. It is translated as CASRETGEAFF.

The chain recombines TRBV5-1 with TRBJ2-7, with 10 bases identical to TRBD2. Germline V CDR1 and CDR2: SGHRS, YFSETQ. The CDR3 runs to 16 residues. V was clipped by 3 bases and J by 1 base; unmatched bases: 7. The CDR3 region is CASSWVASGGSYEQYF. CDR3 nucleotide sequence: TGCGCCAGCAGCTGGGTGGCTAGCGGGGGATCCTACGAGCAGTACTTC.